A selection of T cell receptor beta chains follows, all from one sample in a study of OX40 agonist ivuxolimab in advanced cancers. TCRdb's table, derived via immunoSEQ multiplex PCR, lists solely in-frame clones and lacks some. The sample lists around 60,000 clones; about 79% were seen once. Specimen: CD4+ or CD8+ T cells sorted from blood, collected in a trial of the OX40 agonist ivuxolimab. These TCRs come from an adult with an advanced solid tumor such as melanoma, head and neck, liver or kidney cancer. Each CDR3 is given with its conserved first and last residue. A D gene is named only where the DNA matches it firmly. Rows give clone size only sometimes, using once, few, many, or a class for an expanded clone.

J gene	clone size	V gene	D gene	CDR3 DNA	CDR3 protein
TRBJ2-5	many	TRBV11-2	TRBD2	TGTGCCAGCAGCGATAGCGGGGGAGGAGAGACCCAGTACTTC	CASSDSGGGETQYF
TRBJ1-5	NA	TRBV28	NA	TGTGCCAGCAGTGACGGTGGCCATCAGCCCCAGCATTTT	CASSDGGHQPQHF
TRBJ1-1	few	TRBV6-5	TRBD1	TGTGCCAGCAGTCCCGGGACAGATAGAGCTTTCTTT	CASSPGTDRAFF
TRBJ1-1	NA	TRBV9	NA	TGTGCCAGCAGCGTAGGGGCTGGTGGCACGAACACTGAAGCTTTCTTT	CASSVGAGGTNTEAFF
TRBJ2-7	NA	TRBV4-1	NA	TGCGCCAGCAGCCAAAGTAACAGGATGACTAGTACCTACGAGCAGTACTTC	CASSQSNRMTSTYEQYF
TRBJ2-4	NA	TRBV19	NA	TGTGCCAGTACGAACCCGGGGGACAAAAACATTCAGTACTTC	CASTNPGDKNIQYF
TRBJ2-7	NA	TRBV2	TRBD1	TGTGCCAGCAAAGGGGGCGCGGAAGAGCAGTACTTC	CASKGGAEEQYF
TRBJ2-6	few	TRBV10-3	NA	TGTGCCATCAGTATGAGGGACGGATCCTCTGGGGCCAACGTCCTGACTTTC	CAISMRDGSSGANVLTF
TRBJ2-2	NA	TRBV10-2	NA	TGCGCCAGCTCCAAGGGCCACCGAAACACCGGGGAGCTGTTTTTT	CASSKGHRNTGELFF
TRBJ1-1	NA	TRBV11-2	NA	TGTGCCAGCAGCTTGAGTCCAATTGGGCTAAACACTGAAGCTTTCTTT	CASSLSPIGLNTEAFF
TRBJ2-5	few	TRBV21-1	NA	TGTGCCAGCAGCAGGGAGGGGAGGGAGAGGAAAGAGACCCAGTACTTC	CASSREGRERKETQYF
TRBJ1-2	few	TRBV5-1	NA	TGCGCCAGCAGCTCCGGACAGACCGGCTACACCTTC	CASSSGQTGYTF
TRBJ2-7	NA	TRBV7-8	NA	TGTGCCAGCAGCTTAAGCCTCCGGGGTGAGCAGTACTTC	CASSLSLRGEQYF
TRBJ1-1	few	TRBV6-5	NA	TGTGCCAGTCAGGGGCGGGGGCCCACTGAAGCTTTCTTT	CASQGRGPTEAFF
TRBJ1-1	NA	TRBV12-5	NA	TGTGCTAGTGGTTTGGGAGGCTTGGCAGCCAGAATGAACACTGAAGCTTTCTTT	CASGLGGLAARMNTEAFF
TRBJ1-6	NA	TRBV2	NA	TGTGCCAGCAGTGGTCGCGGCCCCCTCCACTTT	CASSGRGPLHF
TRBJ1-4	NA	TRBV29-1	NA	TGCAGCGTTGAAGAGGAGGAACTGTTTTTT	CSVEEEELFF
TRBJ2-4	NA	TRBV6-5	NA	TGTGCCAGCAGTACACGTGTAGCCAAAAACATTCAGTACTTC	CASSTRVAKNIQYF
TRBJ2-5	NA	TRBV7-6	NA	TGTGCCAGCAGCCCAAGGACGGTGCAGTACTTC	CASSPRTVQYF
TRBJ1-2	NA	TRBV18	NA	TGTGCCAGCTCACCATCGACAGGAGTGGCTAACTATGGCTACACCTTC	CASSPSTGVANYGYTF
TRBJ2-2	once	TRBV7-2	NA	TGTGCCAGCAGCGTCCGGGCGGGGTCCACCGGGGAGCTGTTTTTT	CASSVRAGSTGELFF
TRBJ1-1	NA	TRBV7-9	NA	TGTGCCAGCAGCTTAAGGGGTCTGGACACTGAAGCTTTCTTT	CASSLRGLDTEAFF
TRBJ2-2	few	TRBV7-2	NA	TGTGCCAGCAGCTTAATTGTGCTGAACACCGGGGAGCTGTTTTTT	CASSLIVLNTGELFF
TRBJ2-1	NA	TRBV2	NA	TGTGCCAGCAGTGAAGTCCGGGGGCAGTCCTACAATGAGCAGTTCTTC	CASSEVRGQSYNEQFF
TRBJ1-2	once	TRBV6-5	NA	TGTGCCAGCAGTCCGACCTTAGGGGGAGATGGCTACACCTTC	CASSPTLGGDGYTF
TRBJ2-7	few	TRBV5-1	NA	TGCGCCAGCAGCTTGGACATAAACGCCTACGAGCAGTACTTC	CASSLDINAYEQYF
TRBJ2-4	NA	TRBV9	TRBD1	TGTGCCAGCAGCGTAGGGGGACAGGGGGCTCTGAAAAACATTCAGTACTTC	CASSVGGQGALKNIQYF
TRBJ1-2	NA	TRBV5-1	NA	TGCGCCAGCAGCTTGGGGTTAGAGGACATCTCCCCCTATGGCTACACCTTC	CASSLGLEDISPYGYTF
TRBJ2-1	few	TRBV6-4	TRBD1	TGTGCCAGCAGTGAGACAGGGAGCACCTACAATGAGCAGTTCTTC	CASSETGSTYNEQFF
TRBJ1-2	NA	TRBV28	TRBD1	TGTGCCAGCAGTCTCCAGGGGGTTTATGGCTACACCTTC	CASSLQGVYGYTF
TRBJ2-5	NA	TRBV21-1	NA	TGTGCCAGCAGCATCTCCGGGACTAGCGGGCACCAAGAGACCCAGTACTTC	CASSISGTSGHQETQYF
TRBJ2-4	NA	TRBV5-4	TRBD2	TGTGCCATCCTCCGGATAGCGGGGGGATACATTCAGTACTTC	CAILRIAGGYIQYF
TRBJ2-3	few	TRBV11-3	TRBD2	TGTGCCAGCAGCGGGAGGGGCACAGATACGCAGTATTTT	CASSGRGTDTQYF
TRBJ2-4	NA	TRBV6-7	NA	TGTGCCAGGAGGGAAGCCAAAAACATTCAGTACTTC	CARREAKNIQYF
TRBJ2-4	NA	TRBV18	TRBD2	TGTGCCAGCTCCCAGCGGGGGGGCCGGAACATTCAGTACTTC	CASSQRGGRNIQYF
TRBJ1-2	NA	TRBV2	NA	TGTGCCAGCAGCGAAAAAGCGGGGGAAATCGGTGGCTACACCTTC	CASSEKAGEIGGYTF